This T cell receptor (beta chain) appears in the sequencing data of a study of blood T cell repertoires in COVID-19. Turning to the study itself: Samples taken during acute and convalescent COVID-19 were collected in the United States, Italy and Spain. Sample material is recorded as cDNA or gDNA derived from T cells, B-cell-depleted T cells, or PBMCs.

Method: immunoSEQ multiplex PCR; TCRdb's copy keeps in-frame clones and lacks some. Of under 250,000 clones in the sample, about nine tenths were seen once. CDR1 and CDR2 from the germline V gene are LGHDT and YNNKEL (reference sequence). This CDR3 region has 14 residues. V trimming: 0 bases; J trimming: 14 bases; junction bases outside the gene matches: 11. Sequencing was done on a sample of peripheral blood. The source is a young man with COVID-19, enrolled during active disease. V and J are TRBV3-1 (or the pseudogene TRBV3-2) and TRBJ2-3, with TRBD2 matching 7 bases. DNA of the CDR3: TGTGCCAGCAGCCAAGATTCGGGAGGCCAAGCACCGTATTTT. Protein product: CASSQDSGGQAPYF.